This T cell receptor (beta chain) was sequenced in a study of T cell changes during pregnancy in multiple sclerosis. Here immunoSEQ multiplex PCR was the method, and the copy in TCRdb shows in-frame clones only, minus some. The top ten hold about 3% of the sample, which has 85,000 to 100,000 clones, approximately 92% seen once. The CDR3 totals 15 residues. Trimming left V 4 bases short and J 7 bases short, with 18 bases between. CDR1 is SGHDT and CDR2 is YYEEEE in the germline V gene. The sequence was obtained from a female donor with multiple sclerosis, enrolled in a pregnancy study. The sample was peripheral blood, taken in the first trimester of pregnancy. The V and J genes are TRBV5-6 and TRBJ2-1; D perhaps matches TRBD2 (6 bases). The chain's CDR3 is CASSIPGARMNEQFF. Here the CDR3 DNA reads TGTGCCAGCAGCATTCCGGGAGCCCGGATGAATGAGCAGTTCTTC.